This T cell receptor beta chain stems from a study of OX40 agonist ivuxolimab in advanced cancers. As for the study in general: Patients were dosed with the agonistic anti-OX40 (CD134) antibody ivuxolimab.

TCRdb keeps only in-frame clones here, not all; method: immunoSEQ multiplex PCR. This sample has around 80,000 clones, with about 85% found just once. The junction had 12 bases not matched to a gene; V was cut back by 6 bases and J by 9 bases. CDR1 SGHTA and CDR2 FQGNSA come from the germline V gene. The CDR3 totals 15 residues. People who had autoimmune disease history or systemic immunosuppression were excluded. Study-wide results and limits: Low normalized clonal expansion also occurred in some nonresponding patients.

On this clone itself: The target antigen is unknown.

This material consisted of CD4+ or CD8+ T cells sorted from blood, taken in a trial of the OX40 agonist ivuxolimab. V and J are TRBV7-2 and TRBJ2-2, with TRBD2 matching over 8 bases. The sequence derives from an adult with an advanced solid tumor such as melanoma, head and neck, liver or kidney cancer. The CDR3 reads CASSLYGGVYWELFF. CDR3 bases: TGTGCCAGCAGTCTTTACGGGGGGGTCTATTGGGAGCTGTTTTTT.